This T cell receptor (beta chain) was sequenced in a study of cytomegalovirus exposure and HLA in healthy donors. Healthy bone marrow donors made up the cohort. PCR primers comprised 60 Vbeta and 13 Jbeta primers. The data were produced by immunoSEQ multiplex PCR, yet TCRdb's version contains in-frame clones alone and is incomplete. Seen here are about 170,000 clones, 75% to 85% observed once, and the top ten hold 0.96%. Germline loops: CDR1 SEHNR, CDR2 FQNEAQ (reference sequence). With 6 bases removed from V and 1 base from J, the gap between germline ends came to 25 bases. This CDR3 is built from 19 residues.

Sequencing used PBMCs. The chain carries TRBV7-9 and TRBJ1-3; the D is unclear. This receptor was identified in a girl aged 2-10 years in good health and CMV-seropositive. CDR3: CASRHPRDAQKTSGNTIYF. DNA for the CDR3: TGTGCCAGCAGACACCCGAGGGATGCGCAAAAAACGTCTGGAAACACCATATATTTT.